This T cell receptor beta chain was identified during a study of regulatory dendritic cells for organ transplantation. Overall study context: Day 6 dendritic cell cultures were stimulated with LPS.

This CDR3 is 17 amino acids long. V was clipped by 3 bases and J by 0 bases; unmatched bases: 6. Germline V gene sequence: CDR1 LNHDA, CDR2 SQIVND (reference sequence). Sorted T cells were CFSE-labeled and cultured 5 days with allogeneic regulatory or mature dendritic cells at 1:10. Study-wide findings and caveats: Naive CD4+ and CD8+ repertoires were highly diverse; memory CD8+ was most oligoclonal.

Only in-frame clones appear in the TCRdb table, and some are missing; sequencing was by immunoSEQ multiplex PCR. The repertoire holds about 20,000 clones, around 85% seen once, with approximately 0.68% in the top ten. Regarding this clone: The target antigen is unknown.

The sequenced sample was naive CD4+ T cells from blood cultured with regulatory dendritic cells. The sample's subset: CD45RA+ naive T cells. The clonotype comes from a human donor in good health. The rearrangement joins TRBV19 to TRBJ2-2; 8 nucleotides agree with TRBD1. The chain's CDR3 is CASSIYWTGPNTGELFF. The CDR3 DNA sequence: TGTGCCAGTAGTATTTATTGGACAGGGCCGAACACCGGGGAGCTGTTTTTT.